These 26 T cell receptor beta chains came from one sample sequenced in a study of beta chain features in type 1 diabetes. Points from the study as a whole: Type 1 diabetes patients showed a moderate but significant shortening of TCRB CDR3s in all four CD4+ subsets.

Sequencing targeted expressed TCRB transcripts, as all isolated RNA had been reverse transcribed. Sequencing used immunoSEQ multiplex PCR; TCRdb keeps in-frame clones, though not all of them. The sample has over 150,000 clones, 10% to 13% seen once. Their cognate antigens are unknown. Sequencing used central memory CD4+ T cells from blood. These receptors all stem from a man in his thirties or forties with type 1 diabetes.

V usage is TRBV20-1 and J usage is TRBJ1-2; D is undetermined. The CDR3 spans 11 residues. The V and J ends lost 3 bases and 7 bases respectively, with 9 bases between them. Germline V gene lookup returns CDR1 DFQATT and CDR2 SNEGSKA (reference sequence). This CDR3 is CSASKGAGYTF. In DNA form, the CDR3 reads TGCAGTGCTAGTAAGGGAGCTGGCTACACCTTC.

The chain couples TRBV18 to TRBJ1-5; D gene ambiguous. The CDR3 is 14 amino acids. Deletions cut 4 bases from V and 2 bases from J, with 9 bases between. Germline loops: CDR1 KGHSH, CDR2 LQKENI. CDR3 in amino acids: CASSQDGGNQPQHF. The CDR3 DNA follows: TGTGCCAGCTCACAAGACGGAGGCAATCAGCCCCAGCATTTT.

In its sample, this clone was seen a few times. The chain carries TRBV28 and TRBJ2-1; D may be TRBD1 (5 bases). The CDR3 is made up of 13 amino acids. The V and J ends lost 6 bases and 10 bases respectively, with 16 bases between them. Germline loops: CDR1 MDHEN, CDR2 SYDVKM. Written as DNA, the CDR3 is TGTGCCAGCAGGCCCAGGGAATTCGGCGAGCAGTTCTTC. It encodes CASRPREFGEQFF. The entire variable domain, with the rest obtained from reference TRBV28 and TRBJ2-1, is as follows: DVKVTQSSRYLVKRTGEKVFLECVQDMDHENMFWYRQDPGLGLRLIYFSYDVKMKEKGDIPEGYSVSREKKERFSLILESASTNQTSMYLCASRPREFGEQFFGPGTRLTVL.

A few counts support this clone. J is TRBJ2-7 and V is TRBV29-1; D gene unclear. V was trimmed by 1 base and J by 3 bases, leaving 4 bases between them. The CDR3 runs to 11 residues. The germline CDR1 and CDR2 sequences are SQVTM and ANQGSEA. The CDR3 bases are TGCAGCGTTGAAGTCCTCTACGAGCAGTACTTC. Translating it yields CSVEVLYEQYF.

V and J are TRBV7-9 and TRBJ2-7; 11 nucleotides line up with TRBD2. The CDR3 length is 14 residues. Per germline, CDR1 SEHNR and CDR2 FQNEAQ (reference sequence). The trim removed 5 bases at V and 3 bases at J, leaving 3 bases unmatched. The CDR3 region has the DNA TGTGCCAGCAGCCCTAGCGGGAGGTACTACGAGCAGTACTTC. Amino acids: CASSPSGRYYEQYF. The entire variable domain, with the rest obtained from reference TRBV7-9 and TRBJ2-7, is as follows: DTGVSQNPRHKITKRGQNVTFRCDPISEHNRLYWYRQTLGQGPEFLTYFQNEAQLEKSRLLSDRFSAERPKGSFSTLEIQRTEQGDSAMYLCASSPSGRYYEQYFGPGTRLTVT.

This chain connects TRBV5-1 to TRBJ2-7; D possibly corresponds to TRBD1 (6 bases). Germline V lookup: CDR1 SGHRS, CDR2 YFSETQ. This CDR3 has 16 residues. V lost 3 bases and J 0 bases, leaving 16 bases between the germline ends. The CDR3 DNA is TGCGCCAGCAGCTCAGGACTGACAGGATACTCCTACGAGCAGTACTTC. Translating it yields CASSSGLTGYSYEQYF.

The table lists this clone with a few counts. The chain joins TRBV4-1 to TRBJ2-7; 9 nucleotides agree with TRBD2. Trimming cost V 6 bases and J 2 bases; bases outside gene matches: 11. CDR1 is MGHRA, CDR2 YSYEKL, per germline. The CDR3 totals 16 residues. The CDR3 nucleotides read TGCGCCAGCAGTCTATCTCCTAGCGGGATGGCCTACGAGCAGTACTTC. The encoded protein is CASSLSPSGMAYEQYF.

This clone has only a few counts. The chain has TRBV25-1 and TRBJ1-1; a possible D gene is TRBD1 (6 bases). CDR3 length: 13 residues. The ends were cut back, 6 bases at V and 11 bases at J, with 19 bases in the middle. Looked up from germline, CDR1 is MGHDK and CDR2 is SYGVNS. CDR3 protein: CASRKTGSIGAFF. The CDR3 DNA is TGTGCCAGCAGGAAAACAGGGAGTATTGGGGCTTTCTTT. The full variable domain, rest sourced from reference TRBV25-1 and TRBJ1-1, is EADIYQTPRYLVIGTGKKITLECSQTMGHDKMYWYQQDPGMELHLIHYSYGVNSTEKGDLSSESTVSRIRTEHFPLTLESARPSHTSQYLCASRKTGSIGAFFGQGTRLTVV.

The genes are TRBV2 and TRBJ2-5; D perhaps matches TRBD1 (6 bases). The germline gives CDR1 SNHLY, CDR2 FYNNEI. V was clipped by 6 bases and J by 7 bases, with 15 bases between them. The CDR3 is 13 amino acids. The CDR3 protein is CASSGQSEGTQYF. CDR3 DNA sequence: TGTGCCAGCAGCGGACAGAGCGAAGGGACCCAGTACTTC.

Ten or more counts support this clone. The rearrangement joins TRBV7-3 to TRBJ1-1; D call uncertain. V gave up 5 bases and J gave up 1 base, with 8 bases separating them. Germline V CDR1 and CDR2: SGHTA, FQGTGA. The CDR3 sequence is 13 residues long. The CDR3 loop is CASSLQPNTEAFF. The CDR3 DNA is TGTGCCAGCAGCCTACAGCCGAACACTGAAGCTTTCTTT. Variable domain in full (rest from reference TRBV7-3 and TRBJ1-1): GAGVSQTPSNKVTEKGKYVELRCDPISGHTALYWYRQSLGQGPEFLIYFQGTGAADDSGLPNDRFFAVRPEGSVSTLKIQRTERGDSAVYLCASSLQPNTEAFFGQGTRLTVV.

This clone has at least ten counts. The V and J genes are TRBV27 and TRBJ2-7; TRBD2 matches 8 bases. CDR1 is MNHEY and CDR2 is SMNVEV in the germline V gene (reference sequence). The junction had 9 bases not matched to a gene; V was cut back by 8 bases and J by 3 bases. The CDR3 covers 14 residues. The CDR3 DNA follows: TGTGCCAGCGGATCCCGGGGGGGCTACTACGAGCAGTACTTC. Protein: CASGSRGGYYEQYF.

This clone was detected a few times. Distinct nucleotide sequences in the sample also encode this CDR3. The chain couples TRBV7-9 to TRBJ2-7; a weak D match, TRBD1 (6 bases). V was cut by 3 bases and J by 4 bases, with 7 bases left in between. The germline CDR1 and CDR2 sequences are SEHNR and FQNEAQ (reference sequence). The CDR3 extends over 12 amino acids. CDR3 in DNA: TGTGCCAGCAGCTTCCAGGGGTACGAGCAGTACTTC. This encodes CASSFQGYEQYF.

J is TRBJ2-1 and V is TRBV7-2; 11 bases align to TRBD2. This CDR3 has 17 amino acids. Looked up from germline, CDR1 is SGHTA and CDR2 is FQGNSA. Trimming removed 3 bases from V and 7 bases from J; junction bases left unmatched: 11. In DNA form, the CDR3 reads TGTGCCAGCAGCTTCTTCTTAGTAGCGGGAGGGCGTAATGAGCAGTTCTTC. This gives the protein CASSFFLVAGGRNEQFF.

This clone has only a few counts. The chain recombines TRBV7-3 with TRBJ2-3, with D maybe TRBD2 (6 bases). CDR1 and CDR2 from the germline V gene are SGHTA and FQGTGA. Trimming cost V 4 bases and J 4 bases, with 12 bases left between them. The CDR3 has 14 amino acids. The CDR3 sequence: CASSSSGTSDTQYF. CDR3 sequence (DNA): TGTGCCAGCAGCTCGTCCGGGACTTCAGATACGCAGTATTTT.

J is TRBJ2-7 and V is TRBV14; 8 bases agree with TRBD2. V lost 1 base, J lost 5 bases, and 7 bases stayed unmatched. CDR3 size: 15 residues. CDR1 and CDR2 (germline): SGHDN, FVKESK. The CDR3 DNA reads TGTGCCAGCAGCCAAGCGAGCGGGAGCTACCACGAGCAGTACTTC. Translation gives CASSQASGSYHEQYF.

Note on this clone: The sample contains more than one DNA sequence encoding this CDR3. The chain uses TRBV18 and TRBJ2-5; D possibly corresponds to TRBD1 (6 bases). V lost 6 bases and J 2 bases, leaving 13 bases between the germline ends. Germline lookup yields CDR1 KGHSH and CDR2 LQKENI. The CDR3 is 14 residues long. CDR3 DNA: TGTGCCAGCTCCCCCTTAGGGGGACAAGAGACCCAGTACTTC. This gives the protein CASSPLGGQETQYF.

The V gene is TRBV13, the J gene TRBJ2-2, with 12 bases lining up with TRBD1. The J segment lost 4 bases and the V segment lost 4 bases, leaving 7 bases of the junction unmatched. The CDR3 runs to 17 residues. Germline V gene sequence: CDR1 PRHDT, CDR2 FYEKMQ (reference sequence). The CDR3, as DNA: TGTGCCAGCAGCTATAGGAGGGACAGGGGGCCCACCGGGGAGCTGTTTTTT. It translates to CASSYRRDRGPTGELFF.

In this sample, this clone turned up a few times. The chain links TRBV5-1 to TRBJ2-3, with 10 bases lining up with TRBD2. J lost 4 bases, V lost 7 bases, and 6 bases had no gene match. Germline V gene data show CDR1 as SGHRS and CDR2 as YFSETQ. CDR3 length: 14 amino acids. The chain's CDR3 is CASLAGGSPDTQYF. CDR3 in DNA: TGCGCCAGCTTAGCGGGAGGCAGCCCAGATACGCAGTATTTT.

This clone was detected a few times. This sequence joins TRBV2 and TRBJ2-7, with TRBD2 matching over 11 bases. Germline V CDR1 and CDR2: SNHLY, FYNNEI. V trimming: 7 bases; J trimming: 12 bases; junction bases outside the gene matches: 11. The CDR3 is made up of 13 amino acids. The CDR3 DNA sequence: TGTGCCAGCACCGGGACTAGCGGACCGGAAGGGTACTTC. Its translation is CASTGTSGPEGYF.

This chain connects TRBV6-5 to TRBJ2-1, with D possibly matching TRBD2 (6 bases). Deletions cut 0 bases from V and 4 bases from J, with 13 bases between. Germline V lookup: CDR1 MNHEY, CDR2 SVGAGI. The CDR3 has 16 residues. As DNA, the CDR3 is TGTGCCAGCAGTTACTCCGGCGCGGGGAATTACAATGAGCAGTTCTTC. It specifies CASSYSGAGNYNEQFF.

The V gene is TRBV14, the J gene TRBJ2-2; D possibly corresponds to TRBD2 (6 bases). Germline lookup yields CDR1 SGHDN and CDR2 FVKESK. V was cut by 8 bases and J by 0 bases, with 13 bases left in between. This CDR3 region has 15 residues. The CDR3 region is CASRPGTSNTGELFF. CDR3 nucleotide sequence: TGTGCCAGCCGTCCCGGGACTTCGAACACCGGGGAGCTGTTTTTT.

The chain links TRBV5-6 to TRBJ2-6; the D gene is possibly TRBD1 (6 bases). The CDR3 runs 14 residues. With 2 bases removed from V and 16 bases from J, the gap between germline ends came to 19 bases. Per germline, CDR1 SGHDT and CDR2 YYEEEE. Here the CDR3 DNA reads TGTGCCAGCAGCTTCGGTGGGGGCAATTTGGCTCTGACTTTC. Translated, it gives CASSFGGGNLALTF.

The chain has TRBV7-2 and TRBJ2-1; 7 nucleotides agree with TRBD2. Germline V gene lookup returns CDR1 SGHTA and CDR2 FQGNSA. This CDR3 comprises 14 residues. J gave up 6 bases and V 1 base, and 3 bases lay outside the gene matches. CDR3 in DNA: TGTGCCAGCAGCTTAGTAGGCGGGAGCAATGAGCAGTTCTTC. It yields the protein CASSLVGGSNEQFF.

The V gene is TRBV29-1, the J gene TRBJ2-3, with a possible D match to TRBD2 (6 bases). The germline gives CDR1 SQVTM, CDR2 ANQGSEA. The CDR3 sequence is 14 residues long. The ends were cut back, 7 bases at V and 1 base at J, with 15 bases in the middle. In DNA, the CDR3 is TGCAGCGCCAGTAGCGGTACCGGCACAGATACGCAGTATTTT. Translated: CSASSGTGTDTQYF.

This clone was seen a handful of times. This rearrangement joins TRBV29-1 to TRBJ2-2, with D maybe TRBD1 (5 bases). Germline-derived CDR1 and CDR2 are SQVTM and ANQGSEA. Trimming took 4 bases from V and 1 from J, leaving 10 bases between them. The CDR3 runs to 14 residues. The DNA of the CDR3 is TGCAGCGTTGTACCTGACAGGAACACCGGGGAGCTGTTTTTT. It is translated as CSVVPDRNTGELFF.

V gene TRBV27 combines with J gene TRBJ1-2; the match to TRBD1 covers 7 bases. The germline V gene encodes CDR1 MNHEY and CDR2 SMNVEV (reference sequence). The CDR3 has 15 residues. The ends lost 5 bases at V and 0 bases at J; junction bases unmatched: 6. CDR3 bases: TGTGCCAGCAGTCCCGGACAGGTCCCTAACTATGGCTACACCTTC. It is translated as CASSPGQVPNYGYTF.